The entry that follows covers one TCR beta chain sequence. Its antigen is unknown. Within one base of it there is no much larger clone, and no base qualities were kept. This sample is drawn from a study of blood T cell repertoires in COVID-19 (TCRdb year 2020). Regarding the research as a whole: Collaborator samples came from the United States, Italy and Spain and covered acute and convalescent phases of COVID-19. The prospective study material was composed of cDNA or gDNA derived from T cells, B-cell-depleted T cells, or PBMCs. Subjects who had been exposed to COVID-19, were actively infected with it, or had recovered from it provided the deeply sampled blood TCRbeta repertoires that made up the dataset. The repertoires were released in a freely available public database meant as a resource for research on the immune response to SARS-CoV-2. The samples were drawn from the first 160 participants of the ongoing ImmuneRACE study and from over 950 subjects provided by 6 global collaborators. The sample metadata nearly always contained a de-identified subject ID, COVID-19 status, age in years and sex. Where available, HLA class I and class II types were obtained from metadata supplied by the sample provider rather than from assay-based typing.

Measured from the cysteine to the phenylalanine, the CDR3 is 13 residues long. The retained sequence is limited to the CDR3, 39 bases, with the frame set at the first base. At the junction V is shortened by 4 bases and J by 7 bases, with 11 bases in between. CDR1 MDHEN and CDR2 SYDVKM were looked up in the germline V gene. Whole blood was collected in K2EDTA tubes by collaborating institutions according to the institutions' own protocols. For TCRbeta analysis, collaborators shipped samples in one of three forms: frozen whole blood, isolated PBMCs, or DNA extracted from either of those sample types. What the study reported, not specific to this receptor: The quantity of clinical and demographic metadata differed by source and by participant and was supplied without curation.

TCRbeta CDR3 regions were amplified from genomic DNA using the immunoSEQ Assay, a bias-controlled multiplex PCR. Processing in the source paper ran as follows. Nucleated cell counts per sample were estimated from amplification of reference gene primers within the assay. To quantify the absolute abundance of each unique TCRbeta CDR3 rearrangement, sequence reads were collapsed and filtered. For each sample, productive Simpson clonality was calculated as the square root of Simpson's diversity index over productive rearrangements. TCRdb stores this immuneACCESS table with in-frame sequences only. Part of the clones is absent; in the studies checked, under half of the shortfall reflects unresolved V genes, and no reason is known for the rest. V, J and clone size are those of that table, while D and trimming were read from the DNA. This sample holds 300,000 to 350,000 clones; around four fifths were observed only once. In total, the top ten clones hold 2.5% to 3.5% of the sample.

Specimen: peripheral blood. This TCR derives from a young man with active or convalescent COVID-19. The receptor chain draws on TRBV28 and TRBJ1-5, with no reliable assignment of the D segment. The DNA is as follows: TGTGCCAGCAGTTCGGCGGATCTCCAGCCCCAGCATTTT. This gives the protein CASSSADLQPQHF.